This TCR beta chain was documented in a study of CD8+CD57+ T cells in acquired aplastic anemia. Across the whole study: An average of 3.2 ug of DNA was obtained from sorted CD4+ and CD8+ cells. CD4+ cells from healthy donors averaged about 10.8 million reads.

The study profiled TCR beta VDJ and CDR3 using genomic DNA as template. TCRdb reanalysed the reads using MiXCR and keeps one entry per CDR3 protein. The repertoire includes 400,000 to 500,000 distinct CDR3 sequences, around 68% of them detected once, and approximately 4% sits in the top ten. This CDR3 has 19 residues. Trimming took off 4 bases at V and 0 bases at J, with 18 bases between the two ends. Germline V gene lookup returns CDR1 KGHDR and CDR2 SFDVKD. This clonotype appeared a few times. Its antigen is not known. Broader study findings: Overlap between patients and controls comprised about 28 CD8+ CDR3 sequences.

The sample was sorted CD4+, CD8+, or CD8+CD57+ T cells (not recorded which) from PBMCs. The clonotype originates from a human donor in good health, serving as a control. The chain carries TRBV24-1 and TRBJ1-6; D unresolved. Written as DNA, the CDR3 is TGTGCCACCAGTGAGTGCGAAGGGCCAGGAGTCTCCTATAATTCACCCCTCCACTTT. Translation gives CATSECEGPGVSYNSPLHF.